This section outlines one T cell receptor (beta chain) sequence together with its context. Its specificity is not known. The data were produced by immunoSEQ multiplex PCR, yet TCRdb's version contains in-frame clones alone and is incomplete. Of 240,000 or so clones in the sample, just over 90% are singletons; the top ten hold around 0.5%. This sample was taken from a study of T cell responses to AZD1222 COVID-19 vaccine. Study-level background: Analyses pooled second doses at about 4 or about 12 weeks. Broader study findings: Close to half of all spike-specific TCRs reportedly target regions of the variants that are unmutated.

The CDR3 length is 19 residues. This TCR derives from an adult in good health. The specimen was peripheral blood, collected on day 0 of AZD1222 vaccination. This chain links TRBV21-1 with TRBJ1-5; whether TRBD1, the table's D call, matches the DNA was not checked. TRBV21-1 represents a pseudogene. This CDR3 reads CASTEDTLQGPYSNQPQHF. The CDR3 bases are TGTGCCAGCACCGAAGATACCCTACAGGGGCCGTATAGCAATCAGCCCCAGCATTTT.